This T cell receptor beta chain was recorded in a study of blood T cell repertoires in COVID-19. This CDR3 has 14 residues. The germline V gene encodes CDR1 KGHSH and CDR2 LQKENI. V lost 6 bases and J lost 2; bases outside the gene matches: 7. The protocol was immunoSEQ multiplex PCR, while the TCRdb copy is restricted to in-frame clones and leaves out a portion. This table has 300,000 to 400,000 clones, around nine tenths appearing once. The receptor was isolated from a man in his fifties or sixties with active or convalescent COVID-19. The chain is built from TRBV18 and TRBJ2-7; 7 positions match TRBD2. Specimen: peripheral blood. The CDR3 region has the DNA TGTGCCAGCTCGCCCCCGGGACTAACCTACGAGCAGTACTTC. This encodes CASSPPGLTYEQYF.